One sample yielded the 12 T cell receptor beta chains listed below, sequenced in a study of cytomegalovirus exposure and HLA in healthy donors. Primers: 60 Vbeta forward and 13 Jbeta reverse. Data came from immunoSEQ multiplex PCR; TCRdb stores just in-frame clones and leaves some out. The clone table shows fewer than 85,000 clones, with the ten largest holding 3.8%. The sample comprised PBMCs. Every receptor here comes from a female donor in good health and CMV-seropositive.

This chain links TRBV4-2 with TRBJ1-1, with TRBD1 as a possible D gene (6 bases). The CDR3 has 14 residues. Germline CDR1 LGHNA, CDR2 YNFKEQ. Trimming stripped 0 bases from V and 4 bases from J, with 9 bases between. The CDR3 loop is CASSQDPGVTEAFF. Here the CDR3 DNA reads TGTGCCAGCAGCCAAGACCCAGGGGTCACTGAAGCTTTCTTT.

This chain joins TRBV11-3 and TRBJ2-1; 15 nucleotides match TRBD2. Germline CDR1 and CDR2: SGHNT and YENEEA. The CDR3 has 15 amino acids. V trimming: 5 bases; J trimming: 6 bases; junction bases outside the gene matches: 2. The CDR3 protein is CASSGTSGGINEQFF. For the CDR3, the DNA is TGTGCCAGCAGCGGGACTAGCGGGGGGATCAATGAGCAGTTCTTC.

V gene TRBV18 combines with J gene TRBJ1-2; possibly TRBD1 for D (6 bases). CDR3 length: 14 amino acids. Trimming left V 5 bases short and J 7 bases short, with 17 bases between. Germline assignment: CDR1 KGHSH and CDR2 LQKENI. The CDR3: CASSLAYRVRGYTF. Here the CDR3 DNA reads TGTGCCAGCTCATTGGCGTACAGGGTGCGTGGCTACACCTTC.

This rearrangement joins TRBV25-1 to TRBJ1-1, with D perhaps TRBD1 (5 bases). Trimming shortened V by 5 bases and J by 1 base, and 8 bases separated the two germline ends. The CDR3 covers 13 residues. Germline CDR1 is MGHDK and CDR2 is SYGVNS. The CDR3 sequence is CASSQGENTEAFF. The CDR3 DNA sequence: TGTGCCAGCAGTCAAGGGGAGAACACTGAAGCTTTCTTT.

This rearrangement joins TRBV10-1 to TRBJ2-2; TRBD2 aligns across 9 bases. The germline gives CDR1 WNHNN, CDR2 SYGVQD (reference sequence). This CDR3 region has 14 residues. The V segment lost 6 bases and the J segment 4 bases; nucleotides outside the gene matches: 3. Here the CDR3 reads CASRGLAGTGELFF. CDR3 sequence (DNA): TGCGCCAGCAGGGGACTAGCTGGCACCGGGGAGCTGTTTTTT.

The genes are TRBV4-1 and TRBJ1-1; D perhaps matches TRBD1 (5 bases). V lost 4 bases to trimming and J lost 0 bases, with 15 bases between them. The CDR3 contains 16 residues. Germline CDR1 is MGHRA and CDR2 is YSYEKL. The CDR3 DNA reads as TGCGCCAGCAGCCCTGGGGTGGGGCGGATGAACACTGAAGCTTTCTTT. Protein: CASSPGVGRMNTEAFF.

The CDR3 sequence is CASRREQGSAYEQYF. DNA for the CDR3: TGTGCCAGCAGGCGAGAACAGGGCAGCGCCTACGAGCAGTACTTC. This chain links TRBV6-5 with TRBJ2-7, with D maybe TRBD1 (6 bases). The CDR3 extends over 15 amino acids. Trimming took 6 bases from V and 2 from J, leaving 17 bases between them. The germline CDR1 and CDR2 sequences are MNHEY and SVGAGI.

The V and J genes are TRBV11-3 and TRBJ2-5; D call uncertain. The V and J ends lost 1 base and 0 bases respectively, with 12 bases between them. The CDR3 loop spans 16 amino acids. CDR1 and CDR2 from the germline V gene are SGHNT and YENEEA. Here the CDR3 reads CASSLGATRYQETQYF. The CDR3 DNA reads as TGTGCCAGCAGCTTAGGGGCGACCCGGTACCAAGAGACCCAGTACTTC.

The chain couples TRBV5-4 to TRBJ1-1; 9 bases agree with TRBD1. Germline V gene sequence: CDR1 SGHNT, CDR2 YYREEE (reference sequence). V gave up 2 bases and J gave up 3 bases; unmatched junction bases: 5. The CDR3 totals 15 residues. The CDR3 region is CASSLQGARDTEAFF. Written as DNA, the CDR3 is TGTGCCAGCAGCTTACAGGGGGCAAGGGACACTGAAGCTTTCTTT.

The rearrangement uses TRBV6-1 and TRBJ2-7; no definite D call. V was shortened by 0 bases and J by 2 bases, with 5 bases between the two germline ends. The CDR3 has 13 amino acids. Looked up from germline, CDR1 is MNHNS and CDR2 is SASEGT. The CDR3 loop is CASSEARTYEQYF. In DNA, the CDR3 is TGTGCCAGCAGTGAAGCCAGGACCTACGAGCAGTACTTC.

The V and J genes are TRBV7-2 and TRBJ1-4, with TRBD1 identical over 7 bases. Germline V gene data show CDR1 as SGHTA and CDR2 as FQGNSA. The CDR3 is 14 residues long. The junction had 1 base not matched to a gene; V was cut back by 1 base and J by 5 bases. In nucleotides, the CDR3 is TGTGCCAGCAGCTTAGGGGACAGAAATGAAAAACTGTTTTTT. This codes for CASSLGDRNEKLFF.

This chain links TRBV28 with TRBJ1-2, with a weak D call TRBD1 (5 bases). V lost 5 bases and J 5 bases, leaving 6 bases between the germline ends. Germline CDR1 MDHEN, CDR2 SYDVKM. The CDR3 has 11 amino acids. This CDR3 reads CASSGHYGYTF. DNA of the CDR3: TGTGCCAGCAGTGGACATTATGGCTACACCTTC.